The 22 T cell receptor beta chains reported below all come from one sample, sequenced in a study of T cells after yellow fever vaccination. TCRdb re-analysed the 5' RACE reads in MiXCR, keeping a single row per CDR3 protein. The sample yields 170,000 or so distinct CDR3 sequences, about 6% seen once. This material consisted of CD4+ T cells sorted from PBMCs, taken on the day of the first yellow fever vaccination. These receptors all stem from a man younger than 35 who received the YFV17D yellow fever vaccine.

The chain combines TRBV15 with TRBJ2-5, with TRBD1 identical over 7 bases. V lost 5 bases and J lost 2; bases outside the gene matches: 5. Germline CDR1 and CDR2: LNHNV and YYDKDF (reference sequence). There are 14 residues in the CDR3. CDR3 DNA sequence: TGTGCCACCAGCTGGGTGGGACAGCAAGAGACCCAGTACTTC. Its translation: CATSWVGQQETQYF.

This clonotype occurred many times. The rearrangement links TRBV6-1 to TRBJ2-3, with 13 bases fitting TRBD2. V lost 8 bases and J lost 2; bases outside the gene matches: 10. The CDR3 length is 17 residues. Germline CDR1 and CDR2: MNHNS and SASEGT. CDR3 bases: TGTGCCAGCTTCCCGACCGGGACTAGCGGGGTCACAGATACGCAGTATTTT. It translates to CASFPTGTSGVTDTQYF.

The CDR3 DNA sequence: TGTGCCAGCAGTCCGGGACTTTCCTACGAGCAGTACGTC. Amino acid sequence: CASSPGLSYEQYV. This chain links TRBV27 with TRBJ2-7; TRBD2 is a possible D gene (6 bases). Germline V gene sequence: CDR1 MNHEY, CDR2 SMNVEV (reference sequence). Trimming cost V 5 bases and J 1 base, with 9 bases left between them. The CDR3 covers 13 residues.

This chain links TRBV7-2 with TRBJ2-1, with D possibly TRBD1 on 6 matching bases. This CDR3 has 13 amino acids. V dropped 7 bases and J dropped 4 bases, with 11 bases sitting between them. CDR1 is SGHTA and CDR2 is FQGNSA in the germline V gene. CDR3 amino acids: CASNTQGYNEQFF. Here the CDR3 DNA reads TGTGCCAGCAACACTCAGGGGTACAATGAGCAGTTCTTC.

The V gene is TRBV6-2 or TRBV6-3, the J gene TRBJ2-5, with 7 bases matching TRBD2. CDR1 and CDR2 (germline): MNHEY, SVGEGT. The CDR3 has 17 residues. The ends lost 5 bases at V and 7 bases at J; junction bases unmatched: 19. The CDR3 nucleotides read TGTGCCAGCAGTGCGCGAAATATACCAACAACGGGAGGGACCCAGTACTTC. Protein: CASSARNIPTTGGTQYF.

Many counts were recorded for this clonotype. The V and J genes are TRBV6-2 or TRBV6-3 and TRBJ1-5; a weak D match, TRBD1 (5 bases). Germline V gene lookup returns CDR1 MNHEY and CDR2 SVGEGT. The CDR3 spans 16 residues. V lost 7 bases, J lost 5 bases, and 21 bases lay in between. The DNA for the CDR3 is TGTGCCAGCACCCACCATGCGATGGGGCGGTATCAGCCCCAGCATTTT. As protein: CASTHHAMGRYQPQHF.

This clonotype was recorded only once. The chain links TRBV7-6 to TRBJ2-1, with D uncertain. This CDR3 spans 16 amino acids. The V end was cut by 1 base, the J end by 0 bases, with 10 bases between. Germline lookup yields CDR1 SGHVS and CDR2 FNYEAQ. CDR3 DNA: TGTGCCAGCAGCTTAGACATGCCCAGCTCCTACAATGAGCAGTTCTTC. It encodes CASSLDMPSSYNEQFF.

This chain uses TRBV4-3 with TRBJ2-7; D is unclear. Germline CDR1 reads LGHNA; CDR2 reads YSLEER. Trimming took 1 base from V and 1 from J, leaving 8 bases between them. The CDR3 is made up of 14 amino acids. The CDR3 protein is CASSQGIDSYEQYF. CDR3 DNA sequence: TGCGCCAGCAGCCAAGGCATTGATTCCTACGAGCAGTACTTC.

V gene TRBV29-1 combines with J gene TRBJ2-5; perhaps D is TRBD1 or TRBD2 (6 bases each). V was cut by 1 base and J by 5 bases, with 14 bases left in between. The V gene's germline CDR1 is SQVTM and CDR2 ANQGSEA. CDR3 length: 14 residues. CDR3 DNA: TGCAGCGTTGAAGGGTTAGGGGGGCTGGAGACCCAGTACTTC. Its protein is CSVEGLGGLETQYF.

In its sample, this clonotype was seen many times. This chain uses TRBV5-1 with TRBJ2-5; D not certain. Germline-derived CDR1 and CDR2 are SGHRS and YFSETQ. CDR3 length equals 15 residues. The V gene lost 4 bases and the J gene lost 2 bases, with 15 bases spanning the gap. The chain's CDR3 is CASSPPRAFQETQYF. The CDR3 DNA reads TGCGCCAGCAGCCCTCCCCGTGCTTTTCAAGAGACCCAGTACTTC.

This clonotype showed up just a few times. The chain carries TRBV4-3 and TRBJ2-2; D gene unclear. Per germline, CDR1 LGHNA and CDR2 YSLEER. The CDR3 is made up of 16 amino acids. V dropped 3 bases and J dropped 0 bases, with 11 bases sitting between them. The CDR3 protein is CASSQGGSTNTGELFF. CDR3 coding DNA: TGCGCCAGCAGCCAGGGCGGATCGACGAACACCGGGGAGCTGTTTTTT.

V is TRBV12-3 or TRBV12-4 and J is TRBJ2-5, with a weak D call TRBD1 (5 bases). V was trimmed by 2 bases and J by 5 bases, leaving 9 bases between them. There are 13 residues in the CDR3. The CDR3 is CASSLQGHETQYF. CDR3 nucleotide sequence: TGTGCCAGCAGTTTACAGGGTCACGAGACCCAGTACTTC.

This clonotype was counted many times. The genes are TRBV9 and TRBJ2-1; 7 positions match TRBD2. The CDR3 length is 15 residues. Germline V gives CDR1 SGDLS, CDR2 YYNGEE. Germline trimming cut 0 bases from V and 2 bases from J; bases unmatched to any gene: 2. The CDR3 region is CASSVEGLAYNEQFF. The CDR3 DNA follows: TGTGCCAGCAGCGTAGAAGGACTAGCCTACAATGAGCAGTTCTTC.

This clonotype was found many times. J is TRBJ2-7 and V is TRBV5-8; possible D gene TRBD1, 5 bases. Germline CDR1 is SGHTS and CDR2 is YDEGEE. V gave up 6 bases and J gave up 1 base, with 14 bases separating them. This CDR3 has 14 amino acids. The CDR3: CASIPDSWSYEQYF. The CDR3, as DNA: TGTGCCAGCATACCAGACAGTTGGTCCTACGAGCAGTACTTC.

In this sample, this clonotype turned up a few times. This chain links TRBV7-2 with TRBJ2-7; unclear D gene. Trimming took off 3 bases at V and 2 bases at J, with 11 bases between the two ends. Germline lookup yields CDR1 SGHTA and CDR2 FQGNSA. The CDR3 is 14 residues long. The CDR3 nucleotides are TGTGCCAGCAGCTTGACCCGAGCCACCTACGAGCAGTACTTC. It is translated as CASSLTRATYEQYF.

This clonotype was observed at least ten times. This sequence joins TRBV12-3 or TRBV12-4 and TRBJ2-7, with TRBD1 identical over 9 bases. V shed 3 bases and J 3 bases; nucleotides not matched to a gene: 3. CDR3 length: 14 residues. The CDR3 region is CASSLGTGRYEQYV. The CDR3 DNA is TGTGCCAGCAGTTTGGGGACAGGGCGCTACGAGCAGTACGTC.

This clonotype was found many times. The J gene is TRBJ2-1, the V gene TRBV29-1; D is possibly TRBD2 (5 bases). The CDR3 totals 14 residues. Germline CDR1 is SQVTM and CDR2 is ANQGSEA. V shed 7 bases and J shed 6 bases, with 19 bases lying between them. The CDR3 DNA reads as TGCAGCGCTTCACAGCGGTTAACGGGCAATGAGCAGTTCTTC. It specifies CSASQRLTGNEQFF.

This clonotype was counted at least ten times. The gene calls are TRBV29-1 and TRBJ1-2; 9 positions match TRBD1. Germline loops: CDR1 SQVTM, CDR2 ANQGSEA. The CDR3 has 14 residues. Trimming cost V 5 bases and J 5 bases; bases outside gene matches: 9. The CDR3 nucleotides are TGCAGCGTTACGTCCCGGGACAGGGTGTATGGCTACACCTTC. Its protein product is CSVTSRDRVYGYTF.

This clonotype was recorded at least ten times. The CDR3 DNA sequence: TGTGCCAGCAAGGGGGTCCACGCCGGCGGGGAGCTGTTTTTT. Translated, it gives CASKGVHAGGELFF. The J gene is TRBJ2-2, the V gene TRBV27, with a tentative D call TRBD1 (6 bases). CDR1 is MNHEY, CDR2 SMNVEV, per germline (reference sequence). There are 14 residues in the CDR3. Trimming took off 7 bases at V and 7 bases at J, with 16 bases between the two ends.

This sequence joins TRBV10-3 and TRBJ1-2; D is undetermined. The V end lost 3 bases, the J end lost 1 base, and 6 bases lay between the germline ends. The germline V gene has CDR1 ENHRY and CDR2 SYGVKD. This CDR3 has 13 amino acids. CDR3 sequence reads: CAISEGLNYGYTF. The CDR3 coding sequence is TGTGCCATCAGTGAAGGTCTTAACTATGGCTACACCTTC.

The chain combines TRBV28 with TRBJ2-4; the match to TRBD1 covers 7 bases. The CDR3 runs to 15 residues. CDR1 is MDHEN and CDR2 is SYDVKM in the germline V gene. Germline trimming cut 5 bases from V and 4 bases from J; bases unmatched to any gene: 8. CDR3 nucleotide sequence: TGTGCCAGCAGTCAAGCCGACAGGGCTAAAAACATTCAGTACTTC. Protein product: CASSQADRAKNIQYF.

This clonotype was seen only a few times. The V call is TRBV29-1, the J call TRBJ1-5; D is undetermined. V was pared by 5 bases and J by 4 bases, with 12 bases between. Germline V gene data show CDR1 as SQVTM and CDR2 as ANQGSEA. CDR3 length: 13 residues. The CDR3 spells CSVLPQWNQPQHF. DNA for the CDR3: TGCAGCGTTCTCCCCCAATGGAATCAGCCCCAGCATTTT.